This TCR beta chain was captured by sequencing in a study of Tregs in tolerant kidney transplant recipients. Findings and caveats of the study: Biological reproducibility was not directly addressed in this study.

The assay was immunoSEQ multiplex PCR, and TCRdb's table has in-frame clones only and misses some. Among approximately 260,000 clones, approximately 83% were seen once, and the ten largest hold about 0.64%. The CDR3 contains 14 residues. Germline V lookup: CDR1 MNHNS, CDR2 SASEGT. The V gene end was trimmed by 6 bases and the J gene end by 1 base; junction bases not matched to a gene: 6. This clone was counted a single time. The antigen remains undetermined. V gene TRBV6-1 combines with J gene TRBJ2-7; 7 bases match TRBD1. Sequenced input: CD4+ T cells from blood. The sequence was collected from a human donor in good health. In nucleotides, the CDR3 is TGTGCCAGCAGACCACAGGGGTCTTCCTACGAGCAGTACTTC. This codes for CASRPQGSSYEQYF.